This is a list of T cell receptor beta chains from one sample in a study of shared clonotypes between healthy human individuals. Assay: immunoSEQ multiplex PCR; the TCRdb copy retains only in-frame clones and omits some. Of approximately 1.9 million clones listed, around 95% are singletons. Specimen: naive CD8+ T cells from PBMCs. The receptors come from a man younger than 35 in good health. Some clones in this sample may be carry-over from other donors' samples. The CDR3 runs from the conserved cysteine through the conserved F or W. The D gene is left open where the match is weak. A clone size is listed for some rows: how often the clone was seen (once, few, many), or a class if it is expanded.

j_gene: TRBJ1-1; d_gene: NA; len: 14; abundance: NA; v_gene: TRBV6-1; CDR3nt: TGTGCCAGCAGGGGGTGGGGGCTTGGGACTGAAGCTTTCTTT; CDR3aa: CASRGWGLGTEAFF
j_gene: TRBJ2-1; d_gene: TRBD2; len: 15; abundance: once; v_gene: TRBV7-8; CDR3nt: TGTGCCAGCAGCATAGGACTAGCGGGAGTCAATGAGCAGTTCTTC; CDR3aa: CASSIGLAGVNEQFF
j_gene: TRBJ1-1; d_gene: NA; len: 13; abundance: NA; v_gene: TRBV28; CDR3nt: TGTGCCAGCTGTCGGTGGGGGGGCACTGAAGCTTTCTTT; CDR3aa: CASCRWGGTEAFF
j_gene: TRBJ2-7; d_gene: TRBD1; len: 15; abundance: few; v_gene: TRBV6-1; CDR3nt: TGTGCCAGCAGTGAAGAAGGGACAGGGGCCTACGAGCAGTACTTC; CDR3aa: CASSEEGTGAYEQYF
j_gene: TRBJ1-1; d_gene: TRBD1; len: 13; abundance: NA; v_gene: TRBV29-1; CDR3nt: TGCAGCGGACACAGGGGCCCGAACACTGAAGCTTTCTTT; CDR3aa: CSGHRGPNTEAFF
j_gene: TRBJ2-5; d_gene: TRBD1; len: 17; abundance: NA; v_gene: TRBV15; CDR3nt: TGTGCCACCAGCAGCGGGCCGGGACAGGGGGCGTGGGAGACCCAGTACTTC; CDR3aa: CATSSGPGQGAWETQYF
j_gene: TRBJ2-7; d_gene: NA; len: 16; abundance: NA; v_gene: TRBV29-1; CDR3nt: TGCAGCGCCGTGGACCGGTGGGGGCAGCGAACCTACGAGCAGTACTTC; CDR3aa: CSAVDRWGQRTYEQYF
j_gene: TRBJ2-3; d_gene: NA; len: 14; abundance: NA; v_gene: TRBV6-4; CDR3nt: TGTGCCAGCAGTGTCGGCGGGATAGCAGATACGCAGTATTTT; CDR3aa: CASSVGGIADTQYF
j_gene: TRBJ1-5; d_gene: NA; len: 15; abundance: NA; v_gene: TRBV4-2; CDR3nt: TGTGCCAGCAGCCCCGGGGAAGGGAGTGGACAGCCCCAGCATTTT; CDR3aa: CASSPGEGSGQPQHF
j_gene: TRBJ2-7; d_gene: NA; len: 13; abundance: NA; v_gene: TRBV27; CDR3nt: TGTGCCAGCAGTCCCCGGGGACCCGGGGAGCAGTACTTC; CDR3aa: CASSPRGPGEQYF
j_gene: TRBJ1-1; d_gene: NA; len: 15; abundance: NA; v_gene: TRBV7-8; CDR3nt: TGTGCCAGCAGCTCCCTTCTCGGGTGGGGCACTGAAGCTTTCTTT; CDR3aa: CASSSLLGWGTEAFF
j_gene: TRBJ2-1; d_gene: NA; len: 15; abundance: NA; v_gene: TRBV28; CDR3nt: TGTGCCAGCAGCGGCCGCCTTCTTGATTGGTCTGAGCAGTTCTTC; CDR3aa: CASSGRLLDWSEQFF
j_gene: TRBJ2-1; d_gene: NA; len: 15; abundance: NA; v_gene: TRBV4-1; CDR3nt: TGCGCCAGCAGCCCCCGGAGGGGCGGATACAATGAGCAGTTCTTC; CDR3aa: CASSPRRGGYNEQFF
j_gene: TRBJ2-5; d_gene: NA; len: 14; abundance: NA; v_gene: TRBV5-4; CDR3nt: TGTGCCAGCAGCTTTAGACAGTTCCAAGAGACCCAGTACTTC; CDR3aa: CASSFRQFQETQYF
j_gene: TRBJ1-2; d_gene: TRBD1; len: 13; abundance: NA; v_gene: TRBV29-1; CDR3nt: TGCAGCGTACGCGGGACAGCTCGGCGCGGCTACACCTTC; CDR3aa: CSVRGTARRGYTF
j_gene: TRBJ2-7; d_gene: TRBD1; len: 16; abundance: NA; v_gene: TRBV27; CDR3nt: TGTGCCAGCAGTGCTACCGGACAGGCGAGCTCCTACGAGCAGTACTTC; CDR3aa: CASSATGQASSYEQYF
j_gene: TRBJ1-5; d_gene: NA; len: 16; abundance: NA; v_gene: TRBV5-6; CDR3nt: TGTGCCAGCAGCTTAGGGGCGGGGGGTAACAATCAGCCCCAGCATTTT; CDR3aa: CASSLGAGGNNQPQHF
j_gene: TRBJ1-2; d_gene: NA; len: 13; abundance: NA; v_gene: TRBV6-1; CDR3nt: TGTGCCAGCAGCAACCGGGACGAAAGTGGCTACACCTTC; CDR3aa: CASSNRDESGYTF
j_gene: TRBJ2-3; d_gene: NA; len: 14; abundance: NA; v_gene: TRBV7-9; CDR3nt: TGTGCCAGCCCCGCCCCCCCGGGGTCGGATACGCAGTATTTT; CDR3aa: CASPAPPGSDTQYF
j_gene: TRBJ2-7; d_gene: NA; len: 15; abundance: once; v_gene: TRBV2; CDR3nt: TGTGCCAGCAGCGACCGGGACTCCCTTTCCTACGAGCAGTACTTC; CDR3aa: CASSDRDSLSYEQYF
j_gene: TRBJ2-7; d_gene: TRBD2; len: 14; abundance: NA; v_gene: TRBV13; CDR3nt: TGTGCCAGCAGCTTAGGTAGCGGGGCATACGAGCAGTACTTC; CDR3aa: CASSLGSGAYEQYF
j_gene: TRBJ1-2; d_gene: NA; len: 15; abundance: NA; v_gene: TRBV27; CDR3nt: TGTGCCAGCAGTCCGCGGGGGGCCGAGGACTATGGCTACACCTTC; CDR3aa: CASSPRGAEDYGYTF
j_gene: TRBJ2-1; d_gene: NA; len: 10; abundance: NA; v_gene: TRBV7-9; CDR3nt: TGTGCCAGCAGCTTGTATGAGCAGTTCTTC; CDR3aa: CASSLYEQFF
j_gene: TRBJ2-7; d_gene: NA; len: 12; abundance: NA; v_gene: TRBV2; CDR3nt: TGTGCCAGCAGTTCCGGGCCCTTGGAGCAGTACTTC; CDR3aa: CASSSGPLEQYF
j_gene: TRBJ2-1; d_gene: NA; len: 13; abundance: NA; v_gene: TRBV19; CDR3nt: TGTGCCAGTAGTATTAAGGGATACAATGAGCAGTTCTTC; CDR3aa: CASSIKGYNEQFF
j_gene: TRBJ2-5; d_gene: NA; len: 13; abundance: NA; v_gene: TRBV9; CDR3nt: TGTGCCAGCAGCTCCGGGACCTCCGAGACCCAGTACTTC; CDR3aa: CASSSGTSETQYF
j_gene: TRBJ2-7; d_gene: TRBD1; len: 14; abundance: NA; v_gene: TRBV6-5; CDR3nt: TGTGCCAGCAGTTACGTACAGGGGCCATACGAGCAGTACTTC; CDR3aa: CASSYVQGPYEQYF
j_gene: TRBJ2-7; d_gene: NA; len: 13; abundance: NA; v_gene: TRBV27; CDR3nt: TGTGCCAGCAGTTTCGGTTTTCACTACGAGCAGTACTTC; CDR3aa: CASSFGFHYEQYF
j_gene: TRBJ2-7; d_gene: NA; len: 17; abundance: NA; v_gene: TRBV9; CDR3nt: TGTGCCAGCAGCGTCGTAGGGGAGCGACTACCAACCTACGAGCAGTACTTC; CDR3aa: CASSVVGERLPTYEQYF
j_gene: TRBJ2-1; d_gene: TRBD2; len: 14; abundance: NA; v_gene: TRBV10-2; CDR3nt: TGCGCCAGCCGGGCCGGGGAGGGATGGAATGAGCAGTTCTTC; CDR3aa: CASRAGEGWNEQFF
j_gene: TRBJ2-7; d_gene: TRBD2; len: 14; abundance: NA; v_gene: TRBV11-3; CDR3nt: TGTGCCAGCAGCTTACTAGCGGGGGACTACGAGCAGTACTTC; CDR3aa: CASSLLAGDYEQYF
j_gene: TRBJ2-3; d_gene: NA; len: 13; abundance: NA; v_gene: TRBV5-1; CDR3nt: TGCGCCAGCAAACCAGGGGGCACAGATACGCAGTATTTT; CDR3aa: CASKPGGTDTQYF
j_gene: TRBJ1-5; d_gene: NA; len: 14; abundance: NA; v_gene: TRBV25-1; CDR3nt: TGTGCCAGCAGTGATCGTTACGGGGACCAGCCCCAGCATTTT; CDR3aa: CASSDRYGDQPQHF
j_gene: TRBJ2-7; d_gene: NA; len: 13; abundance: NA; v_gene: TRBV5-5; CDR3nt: TGTGCCAGCAGCGACAGAAGCTCCTACGAGCAGTACTTC; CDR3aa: CASSDRSSYEQYF
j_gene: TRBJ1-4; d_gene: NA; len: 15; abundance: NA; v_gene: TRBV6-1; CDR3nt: TGTGCCAGCAGTGAACATTGGTCCCTCGGTGAAAAACTGTTTTTT; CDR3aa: CASSEHWSLGEKLFF
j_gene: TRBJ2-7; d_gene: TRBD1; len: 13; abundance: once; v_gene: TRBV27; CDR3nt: TGTGCCAGCAGTTTTAGGGGGCACGACGAGCAGTACTTC; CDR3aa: CASSFRGHDEQYF
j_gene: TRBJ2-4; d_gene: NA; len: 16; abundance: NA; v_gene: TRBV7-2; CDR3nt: TGTGCCAGCAGCTCGCGTGAAGCTGGGGTCAAAAACATTCAGTACTTC; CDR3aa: CASSSREAGVKNIQYF
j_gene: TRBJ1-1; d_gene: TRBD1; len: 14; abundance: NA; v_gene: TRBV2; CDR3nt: TGTGCCAGCAGTGACAACAGGGGAAGTCCTGAAGCTTTCTTT; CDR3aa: CASSDNRGSPEAFF
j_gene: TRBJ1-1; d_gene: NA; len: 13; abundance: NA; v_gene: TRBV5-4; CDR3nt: TGTGCCAGCAGCCAGACAGTGAACACTGAAGCTTTCTTT; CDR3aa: CASSQTVNTEAFF
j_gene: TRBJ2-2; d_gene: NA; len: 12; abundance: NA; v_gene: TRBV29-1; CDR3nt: TGCAGCGTTACAGTAGTTGGTGGGGAGCTGTTTTTT; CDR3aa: CSVTVVGGELFF
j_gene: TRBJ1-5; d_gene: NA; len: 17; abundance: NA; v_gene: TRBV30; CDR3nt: TGTGCCTGGAGTGATTACAGGGAAGGTTGGCGCAATCAGCCCCAGCATTTT; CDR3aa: CAWSDYREGWRNQPQHF
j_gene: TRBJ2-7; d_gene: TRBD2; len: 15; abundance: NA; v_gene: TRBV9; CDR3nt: TGTGCCAGCAGCGTAGGCGGGACTAGCGGCTACGAGCAGTACTTC; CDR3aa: CASSVGGTSGYEQYF
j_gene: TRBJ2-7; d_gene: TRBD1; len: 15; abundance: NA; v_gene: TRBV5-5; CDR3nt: TGTGCCAGCAGCTTGGGGGACAGGGAAACCCACGAGCAGTACTTC; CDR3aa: CASSLGDRETHEQYF
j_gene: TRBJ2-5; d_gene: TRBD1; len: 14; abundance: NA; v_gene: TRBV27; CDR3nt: TGTGCCAGCAGTCCCAGGGGGCGGGTGGAGACCCAGTACTTC; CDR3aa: CASSPRGRVETQYF
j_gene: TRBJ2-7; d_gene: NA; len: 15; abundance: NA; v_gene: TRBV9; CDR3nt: TGTGCCAGCAGCCCACGGCAGGGCCCTTCCTACGAGCAGTACTTC; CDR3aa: CASSPRQGPSYEQYF
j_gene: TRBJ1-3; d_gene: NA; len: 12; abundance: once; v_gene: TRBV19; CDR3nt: TGTGCCTCCGGACCAGCGGGAAACACCATATATTTT; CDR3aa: CASGPAGNTIYF
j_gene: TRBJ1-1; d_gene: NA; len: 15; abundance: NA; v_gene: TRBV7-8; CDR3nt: TGTGCCAGCAGCTTAGCTAAGGGGAGAAACACTGAAGCTTTCTTT; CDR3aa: CASSLAKGRNTEAFF
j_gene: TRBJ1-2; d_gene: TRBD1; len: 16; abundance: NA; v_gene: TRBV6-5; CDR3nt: TGTGCCAGCAGTTTCGGGACAGGGGGATTCCCCTATGGCTACACCTTC; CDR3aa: CASSFGTGGFPYGYTF
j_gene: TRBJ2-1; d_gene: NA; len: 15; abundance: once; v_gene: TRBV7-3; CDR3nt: TGTGCCAGCAGCGCCTACGGGGAGTCGTACAATGAGCAGTTCTTC; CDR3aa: CASSAYGESYNEQFF
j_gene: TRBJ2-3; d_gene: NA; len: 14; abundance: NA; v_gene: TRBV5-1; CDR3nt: TGCGCCAGCAGCTTGGCGCGGATTGGAGATACGCAGTATTTT; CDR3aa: CASSLARIGDTQYF
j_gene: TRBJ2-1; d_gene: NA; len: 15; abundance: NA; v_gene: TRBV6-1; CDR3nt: TGTGCCAGCAGTGGACACCGCGTAAATAACAATGAGCAGTTCTTC; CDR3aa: CASSGHRVNNNEQFF
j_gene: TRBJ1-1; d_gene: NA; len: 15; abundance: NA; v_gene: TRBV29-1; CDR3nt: TGCAGCGTTGAAGGAGTTGGTTCGGGGGTCACTGAAGCTTTCTTT; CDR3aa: CSVEGVGSGVTEAFF
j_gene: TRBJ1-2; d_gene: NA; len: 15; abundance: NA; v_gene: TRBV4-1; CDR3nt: TGCGCCAGCAGCCAAGATACAGACCCCAACTATGGCTACACCTTC; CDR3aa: CASSQDTDPNYGYTF
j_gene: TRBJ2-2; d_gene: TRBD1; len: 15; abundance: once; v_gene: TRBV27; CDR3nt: TGTGCCAGCAGTGTGACAGGGGTTGCCACCGGGGAGCTGTTTTTT; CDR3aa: CASSVTGVATGELFF
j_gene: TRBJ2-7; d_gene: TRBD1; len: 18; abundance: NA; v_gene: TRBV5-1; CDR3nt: TGCGCCAGCAGCTTGGCCTCAAGAACCGGGACAGGGCTCTCCGAGCAGTACTTC; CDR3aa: CASSLASRTGTGLSEQYF